The 8 T cell receptor beta chains below all came from one sample that was sequenced in a study of monozygotic twins with inflammatory bowel disease. TCRdb reanalyzed the 5' RACE reads, giving one entry per CDR3 protein sequence and no DNA. Its table lists fewer than 550,000 distinct CDR3 sequences. Sequenced input: blood. These receptors all stem from a human donor with ulcerative colitis or Crohn's disease, or a healthy co-twin of an affected twin (not recorded which).

The V gene is TRBV10-2, the J gene TRBJ2-6. Germline CDR1 WSHSY, CDR2 SAAADI. There are 15 residues in the CDR3. This CDR3 reads CASHGRLPGANVLTF.

This chain connects TRBV6-6 to TRBJ1-2. The CDR3 is 13 amino acids. Germline values: CDR1 MNHNY, CDR2 SVGAGI (reference sequence). This chain's CDR3 is CAAGGGGGYGYTF.

The chain employs TRBV12-3 or TRBV12-4 and TRBJ1-6. The CDR3 loop spans 16 amino acids. The CDR3 sequence: CASNLWRGSYNSPLHF.

V usage is TRBV5-1 and J usage is TRBJ2-7; the TRBD1 assignment by TCRdb is unverifiable without DNA. Germline CDR1 reads SGHRS; CDR2 reads YFSETQ. The CDR3 is made up of 15 amino acids. This chain's CDR3 is CASSFNRGFKGEQYF.

The CDR3 spells CASSPRAGVIYEQYF. The genes are TRBV27 and TRBJ2-7; checking the TCRdb D call of TRBD2 is not possible without DNA. Looked up from germline, CDR1 is MNHEY and CDR2 is SMNVEV (reference sequence). The CDR3 is made up of 15 amino acids.

The gene calls are TRBV3-1 and TRBJ2-7. This CDR3 region has 12 residues. Germline V lookup: CDR1 LGHDT, CDR2 YNNKEL (reference sequence). This CDR3 reads CASSLRASEQYF.

This chain uses TRBV3-1 with TRBJ2-5; without DNA, the TCRdb call of TRBD2 cannot be checked. Germline CDR1 is LGHDT and CDR2 is YNNKEL (reference sequence). The CDR3 totals 17 residues. CDR3 residues: CASSPFKSSGGQETQYF.

The V call is TRBV6-5, the J call TRBJ2-3; TCRdb returns TRBD1, unconfirmable since there is no DNA. This CDR3 comprises 16 residues. Germline V gene data show CDR1 as MNHEY and CDR2 as SVGAGI. The CDR3 here is CASSSPTSGAGDTQYF.